A single sample gave rise to the 15 T cell receptor beta chains below, sequenced in a study of T cell changes during pregnancy in multiple sclerosis. Assay used: immunoSEQ multiplex PCR; TCRdb lists only in-frame clones, some missing. The data show roughly 93,000 clones, 92% seen once. Here the sequenced sample was peripheral blood, taken after pregnancy. These receptor sequences come from a female donor with multiple sclerosis, enrolled in a pregnancy study.

This chain connects TRBV2 to TRBJ2-7; 7 bases align to TRBD2. Unmatched junction bases numbered 5, after V lost 6 bases and J lost 3 bases. Germline assignment: CDR1 SNHLY and CDR2 FYNNEI. This CDR3 has 13 residues. CDR3 in DNA: TGTGCCAGCAGGGGAGGGGTCTACTACGAGCAGTACTTC. The encoded protein is CASRGGVYYEQYF.

This clone occurred once. The chain employs TRBV5-6 and TRBJ1-1, with D possibly TRBD1 on 6 matching bases. This CDR3 spans 14 amino acids. The germline V gene encodes CDR1 SGHDT and CDR2 YYEEEE. Between the trimmed V and J ends, which lost 1 base and 4 bases, there was a span of 11 bases. The CDR3 DNA is TGTGCCAGCAGCTTGCCGGGGGGCTCCACTGAAGCTTTCTTT. It translates to CASSLPGGSTEAFF.

The chain is built from TRBV29-1 and TRBJ2-3; TRBD2 matches at 9 bases. The CDR3 loop spans 14 amino acids. The trim removed 3 bases at V and 2 bases at J, leaving 3 bases unmatched. Germline V gene data show CDR1 as SQVTM and CDR2 as ANQGSEA. DNA for the CDR3: TGCAGCGTTGATGGCGGGGGGGACACAGATACGCAGTATTTT. Translated, it gives CSVDGGGDTDTQYF.

This clone was seen just once. The chain joins TRBV5-5 to TRBJ2-5; the match to TRBD1 covers 10 bases. Germline V CDR1 and CDR2: SGHKS, YYEKEE (reference sequence). The CDR3 has 14 residues. Germline trimming cut 2 bases from V and 5 bases from J; bases unmatched to any gene: 3. The CDR3 sequence is CASSLDRGPETQYF. The CDR3 nucleotides read TGTGCCAGCAGCTTAGACAGGGGGCCTGAGACCCAGTACTTC.

This rearrangement joins TRBV5-1 to TRBJ2-7; a weak D match, TRBD2 (6 bases). The CDR3 totals 14 residues. The V end lost 1 base, the J end lost 3 bases, and 11 bases lay between the germline ends. In germline, CDR1 is SGHRS, CDR2 YFSETQ. The CDR3 is CASSLHGGRYEQYF. CDR3 sequence (DNA): TGCGCCAGCAGCTTGCACGGGGGTCGCTACGAGCAGTACTTC. Full variable domain (remainder filled in from reference TRBV5-1 and TRBJ2-7): KAGVTQTPRYLIKTRGQQVTLSCSPISGHRSVSWYQQTPGQGLQFLFEYFSETQRNKGNFPGRFSGRQFSNSRSEMNVSTLELGDSALYLCASSLHGGRYEQYFGPGTRLTVT.

The V and J genes are TRBV7-3 and TRBJ2-2; weak D call: TRBD1 (5 bases). CDR3 size: 14 residues. Germline CDR1 SGHTA, CDR2 FQGTGA. V was trimmed by 2 bases and J by 3 bases, leaving 7 bases between them. CDR3 nucleotides: TGTGCCAGCAGCTTAGCCAGGGACACCGGGGAGCTGTTTTTT. It encodes CASSLARDTGELFF.

The chain joins TRBV19 to TRBJ2-1; 10 nucleotides agree with TRBD1. This CDR3 is 15 amino acids long. Germline V gene sequence: CDR1 LNHDA, CDR2 SQIVND (reference sequence). The V segment lost 5 bases and the J segment 8 bases; nucleotides outside the gene matches: 9. CDR3 DNA: TGTGCCAGTAGTTCACCGGGACAGGGGATCGATGAGCAGTTCTTC. Its translation is CASSSPGQGIDEQFF.

The chain is built from TRBV11-2 and TRBJ1-2; TRBD1 might be the D (6 bases). Germline assignment: CDR1 SGHAT and CDR2 FQNNGV. The V end lost 5 bases, the J end lost 2 bases, and 18 bases lay between the germline ends. CDR3 length: 16 amino acids. The CDR3 nucleotides are TGTGCCAGCAGCCTCGCGTTCAGGGGACACAACTATGGCTACACCTTC. It yields the protein CASSLAFRGHNYGYTF.

The CDR3 spells CASSANDRKGSWGEQFF. CDR3 DNA: TGTGCCAGTAGTGCAAACGACAGGAAGGGTAGCTGGGGTGAGCAGTTCTTC. This chain connects TRBV19 to TRBJ2-1, with a possible D match to TRBD1 (6 bases). Between the trimmed V and J ends, which lost 5 bases and 9 bases, there was a span of 26 bases. The CDR3 sequence is 17 residues long. Germline lookup yields CDR1 LNHDA and CDR2 SQIVND (reference sequence).

The V gene is TRBV5-6, the J gene TRBJ2-2; TRBD2 matches 7 bases. The ends lost 7 bases at V and 4 bases at J; junction bases unmatched: 10. CDR1 and CDR2 (germline): SGHDT, YYEEEE. This CDR3 region has 15 residues. CDR3 sequence: CASGTTGGGTGELFF. The CDR3 nucleotides read TGTGCCAGCGGGACCACGGGGGGAGGCACCGGGGAGCTGTTTTTT. Supplemented by reference TRBV5-6 and TRBJ2-2, the full variable domain reads DAGVTQSPTHLIKTRGQQVTLRCSPKSGHDTVSWYQQALGQGPQFIFQYYEEEERQRGNFPDRFSGHQFPNYSSELNVNALLLGDSALYLCASGTTGGGTGELFFGEGSRLTVL.

V and J are TRBV12-5 and TRBJ1-5; D gene unclear. This CDR3 is 15 amino acids long. CDR1 and CDR2 from the germline V gene are LGHNT and FRNRAP. Trimming stripped 7 bases from V and 1 base from J, with 14 bases between. This CDR3 is CASAPLSASNQPQHF. CDR3 in DNA: TGTGCTAGTGCCCCCTTATCTGCGAGCAATCAGCCCCAGCATTTT.

As concerns this clone: An end of the junction differs from the germline gene, which may be a read error. This chain uses TRBV11-1 with TRBJ2-1; 10 bases align to TRBD2. CDR3 size: 15 residues. Germline loops: CDR1 SGHAT, CDR2 FQDESV (reference sequence). The CDR3: CASSLALAGVGEQFF. The CDR3 DNA sequence: TGTGCCAGCAGCCTAGCCCTAGCGGGAGTGGGAGAGCAGTTCTTC.

The J gene is TRBJ2-5, the V gene TRBV5-1, with TRBD1 matching 8 bases. V shed 7 bases, J shed 1 base, and the junction held 9 bases outside the gene matches. CDR3 length: 15 amino acids. Germline CDR1 reads SGHRS; CDR2 reads YFSETQ. CDR3: CASGTWTGTQETQYF. The CDR3 coding sequence is TGCGCCAGCGGGACCTGGACAGGGACCCAAGAGACCCAGTACTTC.

This clone appeared once. The chain combines TRBV7-8 with TRBJ2-1, with TRBD2 matching over 12 bases. Trimming cost V 5 bases and J 6 bases; bases outside gene matches: 8. Germline assignment: CDR1 SGHVS and CDR2 FQNEAQ. The CDR3 sequence is 16 residues long. As DNA, the CDR3 is TGTGCCAGCAGCCTCTTATTGGGACTAGCGGGCAATGAGCAGTTCTTC. It yields the protein CASSLLLGLAGNEQFF.

This clone was observed a handful of times. The chain couples TRBV6-5 to TRBJ1-1; no clear D. This CDR3 comprises 11 residues. Germline V gene data show CDR1 as MNHEY and CDR2 as SVGAGI. Trimming removed 3 bases from V and 7 bases from J, with 6 bases in between. CDR3 DNA sequence: TGTGCCAGCAGTTATCGCGGTGAAGCTTTCTTT. This gives the protein CASSYRGEAFF.